The sequence of this TCR beta chain was determined in a study of blood T cell repertoires in COVID-19. Study-wide context: Some COVID-19 samples were acute and others convalescent; all came from the United States, Italy and Spain. PBMCs, B-cell-depleted T cells, or T cells provided the cDNA or gDNA that made up the material.

V lost 0 bases to trimming and J lost 5 bases; unmatched junction nucleotides: 7. The germline CDR1 and CDR2 sequences are SGHDT and YYEEEE. CDR3 length: 15 residues. Sequenced by immunoSEQ multiplex PCR; TCRdb stores in-frame clones only, minus some. The sample includes 17,000 or so clones, 81% of them seen just once. Sequencing was done on a sample of peripheral blood. The rearrangement links TRBV5-6 to TRBJ2-5; TRBD1 matches at 7 bases. The source is a man aged 35 to 55 with active or convalescent COVID-19. In nucleotides, the CDR3 is TGTGCCAGCAGCTTGGGTAGGGGGCGCGGGGAGACCCAGTACTTC. Its translation: CASSLGRGRGETQYF.